Included here is one T cell receptor beta chain sequence, with context. These data are taken from a study of blood T cell repertoires in COVID-19. Using immunoSEQ multiplex PCR, the repertoire was profiled, and TCRdb retains in-frame clones only, with some absent. The data show 150,000 to 200,000 clones, with about 88% seen just once and about 0.77% held by the top ten. The CDR3 has 14 residues. Per the germline V gene, CDR1 is GTSNPN and CDR2 is SVGIG (reference sequence). V gave up 8 bases and J gave up 2 bases; unmatched junction bases: 7. The V call is TRBV30, the J call TRBJ2-7; 12 bases map to TRBD2. Sample: PBMCs or T cells enriched from blood (not recorded which). This receptor was identified in a woman aged 18-35 years who had recovered from COVID-19. The CDR3: CAAQTSGGAYEQYF. DNA for the CDR3: TGTGCCGCCCAGACTAGCGGGGGTGCCTACGAGCAGTACTTC.